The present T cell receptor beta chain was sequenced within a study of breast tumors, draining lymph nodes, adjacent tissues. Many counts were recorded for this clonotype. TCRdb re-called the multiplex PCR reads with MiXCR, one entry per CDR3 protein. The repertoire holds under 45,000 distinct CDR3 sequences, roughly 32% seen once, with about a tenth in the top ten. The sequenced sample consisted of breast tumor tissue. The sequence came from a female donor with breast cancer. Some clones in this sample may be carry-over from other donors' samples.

The CDR3 region is CASSIASRVGEKLFF. The DNA for the CDR3 is TGTGCCAGTAGTATAGCGTCCAGGGTTGGTGAAAAACTGTTTTTT. The V and J genes are TRBV19 and TRBJ1-4; D possibly corresponds to TRBD1 (5 bases). The ends were cut back, 1 base at V and 7 bases at J, with 13 bases in the middle. Germline assignment: CDR1 LNHDA and CDR2 SQIVND (reference sequence). The CDR3 has 15 residues. The variable domain in full, completed from reference TRBV19 and TRBJ1-4, reads DGGITQSPKYLFRKEGQNVTLSCEQNLNHDAMYWYRQDPGQGLRLIYYSQIVNDFQKGDIAEGYSVSREKKESFPLTVTSAQKNPTAFYLCASSIASRVGEKLFFGSGTQLSVL.